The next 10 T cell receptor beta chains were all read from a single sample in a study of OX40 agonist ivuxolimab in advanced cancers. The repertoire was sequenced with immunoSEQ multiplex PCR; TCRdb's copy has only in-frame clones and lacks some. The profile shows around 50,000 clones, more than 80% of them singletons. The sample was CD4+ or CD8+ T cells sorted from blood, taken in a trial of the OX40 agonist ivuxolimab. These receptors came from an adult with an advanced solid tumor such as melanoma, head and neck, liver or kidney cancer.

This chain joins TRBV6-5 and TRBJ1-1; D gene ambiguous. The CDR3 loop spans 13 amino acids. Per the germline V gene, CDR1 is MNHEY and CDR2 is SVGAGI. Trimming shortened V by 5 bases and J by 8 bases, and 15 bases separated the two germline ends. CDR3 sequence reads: CASSEDRRAEAFF. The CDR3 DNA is TGTGCCAGCAGTGAAGATAGGAGGGCCGAAGCTTTCTTT.

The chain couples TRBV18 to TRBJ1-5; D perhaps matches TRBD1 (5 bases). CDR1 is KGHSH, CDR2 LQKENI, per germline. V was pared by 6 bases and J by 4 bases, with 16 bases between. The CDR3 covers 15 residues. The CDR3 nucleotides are TGTGCCAGCTCTCTCGGGACCGTGGGGAATCAGCCCCAGCATTTT. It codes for CASSLGTVGNQPQHF.

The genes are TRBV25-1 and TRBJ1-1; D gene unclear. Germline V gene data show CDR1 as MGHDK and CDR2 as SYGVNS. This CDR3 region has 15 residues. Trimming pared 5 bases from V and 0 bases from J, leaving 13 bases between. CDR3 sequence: CASSPPTPLNTEAFF. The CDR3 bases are TGTGCCAGCAGTCCCCCCACCCCCTTGAACACTGAAGCTTTCTTT.

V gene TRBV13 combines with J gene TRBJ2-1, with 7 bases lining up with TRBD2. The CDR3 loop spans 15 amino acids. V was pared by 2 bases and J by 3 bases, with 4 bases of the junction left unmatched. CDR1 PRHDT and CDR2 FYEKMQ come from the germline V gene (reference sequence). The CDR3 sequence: CASSLWRGSYNEQFF. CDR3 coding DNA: TGTGCCAGCAGCTTATGGCGGGGGAGCTACAATGAGCAGTTCTTC.

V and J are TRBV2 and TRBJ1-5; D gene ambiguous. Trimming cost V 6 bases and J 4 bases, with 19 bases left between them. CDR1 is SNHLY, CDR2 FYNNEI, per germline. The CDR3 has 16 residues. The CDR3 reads CASSPQPMGSNQPQHF. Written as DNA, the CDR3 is TGTGCCAGCAGCCCGCAGCCTATGGGTTCAAATCAGCCCCAGCATTTT.

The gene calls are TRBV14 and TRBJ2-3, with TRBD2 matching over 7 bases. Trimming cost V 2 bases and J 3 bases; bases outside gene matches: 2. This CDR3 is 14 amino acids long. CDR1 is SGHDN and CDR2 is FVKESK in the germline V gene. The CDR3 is CASSQMGLTDTQYF. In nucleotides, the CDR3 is TGTGCCAGCAGCCAAATGGGACTAACAGATACGCAGTATTTT.

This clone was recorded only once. The CDR3 loop is CASSASRVGDQPQHF. Written as DNA, the CDR3 is TGTGCCAGCAGTGCCAGCAGGGTGGGGGATCAGCCCCAGCATTTT. This chain uses TRBV2 with TRBJ1-5; the D gene is possibly TRBD1 (5 bases). This CDR3 is built from 15 residues. The germline V gene encodes CDR1 SNHLY and CDR2 FYNNEI. Trimming stripped 4 bases from V and 5 bases from J, with 15 bases between. The full variable domain, its missing parts supplied by reference TRBV2 and TRBJ1-5, is EPEVTQTPSHQVTQMGQEVILRCVPISNHLYFYWYRQILGQKVEFLVSFYNNEISEKSEIFDDQFSVERPDGSNFTLKIRSTKLEDSAMYFCASSASRVGDQPQHFGDGTRLSIL.

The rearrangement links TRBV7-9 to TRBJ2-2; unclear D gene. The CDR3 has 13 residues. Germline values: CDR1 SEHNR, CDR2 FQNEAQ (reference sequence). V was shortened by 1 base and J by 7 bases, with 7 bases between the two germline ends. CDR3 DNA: TGTGCCAGCAGCTTAGGATGGGGCGGGGAGCTGTTTTTT. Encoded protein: CASSLGWGGELFF.

DNA for the CDR3: TGTGCCAGCAGTTACGCCGAGGGGTCTGAAGCTTTCTTT. Its protein product is CASSYAEGSEAFF. The rearrangement uses TRBV6-6 and TRBJ1-1, with D possibly being TRBD1 (5 bases). Trimming removed 2 bases from V and 6 bases from J, with 10 bases in between. The CDR3 is 13 residues long. CDR1 MNHNY and CDR2 SVGAGI come from the germline V gene (reference sequence).

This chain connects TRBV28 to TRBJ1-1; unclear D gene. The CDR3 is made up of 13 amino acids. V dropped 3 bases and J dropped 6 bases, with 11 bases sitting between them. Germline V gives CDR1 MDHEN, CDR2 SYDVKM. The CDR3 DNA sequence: TGTGCCAGCAGTTTCCTCACTTTGGCTGAAGCTTTCTTT. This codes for CASSFLTLAEAFF.